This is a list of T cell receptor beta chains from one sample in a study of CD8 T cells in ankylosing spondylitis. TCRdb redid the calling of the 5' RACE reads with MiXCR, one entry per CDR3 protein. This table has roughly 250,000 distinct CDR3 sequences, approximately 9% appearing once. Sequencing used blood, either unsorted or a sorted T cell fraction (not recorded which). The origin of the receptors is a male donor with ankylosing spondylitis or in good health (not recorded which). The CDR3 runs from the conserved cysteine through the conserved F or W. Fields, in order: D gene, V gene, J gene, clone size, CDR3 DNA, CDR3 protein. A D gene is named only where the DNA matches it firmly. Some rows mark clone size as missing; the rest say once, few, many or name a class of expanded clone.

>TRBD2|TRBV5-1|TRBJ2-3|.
TGCGCCAGCAGCGTCTTACTAGCGGGGGGGCGTGGAGATACGCAGTATTTT
CASSVLLAGGRGDTQYF
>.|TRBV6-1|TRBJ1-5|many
TGTGCCAGCAGTCAAGGACGGGACAATCAGCCCCAGCATTTT
CASSQGRDNQPQHF
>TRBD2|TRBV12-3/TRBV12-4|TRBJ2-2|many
TGTGCCAGCAGCCCCCGGGGGGTTAACACCGGGGAGCTGTTTTTT
CASSPRGVNTGELFF
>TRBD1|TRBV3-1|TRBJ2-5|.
TGTGCCAGCAGCCAAGGGTCCGGGACAGGTCTGGAGACCCAGTACTTC
CASSQGSGTGLETQYF
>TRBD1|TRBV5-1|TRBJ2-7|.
TGCGCCAGCAGCTTCGATGGGACAGGGAGCTACGAGCAGTACTTC
CASSFDGTGSYEQYF
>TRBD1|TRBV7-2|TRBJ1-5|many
TGTGCCAGCAGCTTAGGACAGGGTATTAATCAGCCCCAGCATTTT
CASSLGQGINQPQHF
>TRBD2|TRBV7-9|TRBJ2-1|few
TGTGCCAGCAGCCCCCGACCGACTAGCGGCGATGAGCAGTTCTTC
CASSPRPTSGDEQFF
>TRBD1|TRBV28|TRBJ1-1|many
TGTGCCAGCAGTTTTCCATTCAGGGGGCGCGGCACTGAAGCTTTCTTT
CASSFPFRGRGTEAFF
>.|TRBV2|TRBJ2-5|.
TGTGCCAGCAGTGAAGGTACAGGGTCACGAGAGACCCAGTACTTC
CASSEGTGSRETQYF
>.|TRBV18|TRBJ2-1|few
TGTGCCAGCTCACCACCCCGAGACACCAGGAATGAGCAGTTCTTC
CASSPPRDTRNEQFF
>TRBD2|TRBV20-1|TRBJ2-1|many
TGCAGTGCTAGAGATCATAGGCTAGCGGGAAACAATGAGCAGTTCTTC
CSARDHRLAGNNEQFF
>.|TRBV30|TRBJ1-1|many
TGTGCCTGGAGTCGGTTAGCCACAGGGAACACTGAAGCTTTCTTT
CAWSRLATGNTEAFF
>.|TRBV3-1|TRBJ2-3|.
TGTGCCAGCAGCCAAGGGCTCATGGATACGCAGTATTTT
CASSQGLMDTQYF
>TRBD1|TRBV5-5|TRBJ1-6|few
TGTGCCAGCAGCTCGGGACAGGGGACCATCTCCTATAATTCACCCCTCCACTTT
CASSSGQGTISYNSPLHF
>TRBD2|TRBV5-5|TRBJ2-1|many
TGTGTCTCAGGGAGGGCGAGCTCCTACAATGAGCAGTTCTTC
CVSGRASSYNEQFF
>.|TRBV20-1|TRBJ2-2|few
TGCAGTGCTAGGCCCAGGGGACGGATCGGGGAGCTGTTTTTT
CSARPRGRIGELFF
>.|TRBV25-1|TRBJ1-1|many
TGTGCCAGCAGTGGTCCTCAGGGGAGCGCTGAAGCTTTCTTT
CASSGPQGSAEAFF
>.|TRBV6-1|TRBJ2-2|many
TGTGCCGCCGGCGGTAGGGGCGGAACCGGGGAGCTGTTTTTT
CAAGGRGGTGELFF
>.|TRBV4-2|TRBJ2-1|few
TGTGCCAGCAGCCCCGGGCGGGTCTCCAATGAGCAGTTCTTC
CASSPGRVSNEQFF
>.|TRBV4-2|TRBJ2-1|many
TGTGCCAGCAGCCAAGAAGGCCCGAGCTCCTACAATGAGCAGTTCTTC
CASSQEGPSSYNEQFF
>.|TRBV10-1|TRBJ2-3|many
TGCGCCAGCAGTGAGTCCGCTCGCACAGATACGCAGTATTTT
CASSESARTDTQYF
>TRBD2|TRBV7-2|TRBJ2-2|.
TGTGCCAGCAGCTTAGGACTAGCGGCGGTCGGGGAGCTGTTTTTT
CASSLGLAAVGELFF
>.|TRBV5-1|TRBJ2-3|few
TGCGCCAGCAGCTTGGAAGGCCGGGGGGATACGCAGTATTTT
CASSLEGRGDTQYF
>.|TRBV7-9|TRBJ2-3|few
TGTGCCAGCAGCCCGGCCCCGTTGGATACGCAGTATTTT
CASSPAPLDTQYF
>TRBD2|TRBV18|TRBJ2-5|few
TGTGCCAGCTCACCTTCGATAGCGGGAGATGGTGAGACCCAGTACTTC
CASSPSIAGDGETQYF
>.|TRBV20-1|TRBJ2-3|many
TGCAGTGCTAGAATTCGGGGAAGCACAGATACGCAGTATTTT
CSARIRGSTDTQYF
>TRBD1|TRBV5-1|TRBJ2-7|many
TGCGCCAGCAGCATCGGGACAGGGAAATACGAGCAGTACTTC
CASSIGTGKYEQYF
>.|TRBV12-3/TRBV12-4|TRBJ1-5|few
TGTGCCAGCAGTAAAACGAATCAGCCCCAGCATTTT
CASSKTNQPQHF
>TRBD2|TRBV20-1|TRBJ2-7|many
TGCAGTGCTAACTGGGGACTAGCGGGGGACGAGCAGTACTTC
CSANWGLAGDEQYF
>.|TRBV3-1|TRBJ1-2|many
TGTGCCAGCAGCCAGGCACAGGGCTATGGCTACACCTTC
CASSQAQGYGYTF
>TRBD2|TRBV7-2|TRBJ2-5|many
TGTGCCAGCAGCTCTAGCGGGGAGACCCAAGAGACCCAGTACTTC
CASSSSGETQETQYF
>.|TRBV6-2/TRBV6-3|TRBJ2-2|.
TGTGCCAGCAGTTATTTTCTGGGGGCTGCGGGCCCGGCCGGGGAGCTGTTTTTT
CASSYFLGAAGPAGELFF
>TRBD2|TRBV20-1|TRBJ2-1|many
TGCAGTGCTAGAGATCTCGGGGCGGGAGATAGCAATGAGCAGTTCTTC
CSARDLGAGDSNEQFF
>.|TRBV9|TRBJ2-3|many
TGTGCCAGCAGCGTCGCAACAGGAGTAGATACGCAGTATTTT
CASSVATGVDTQYF
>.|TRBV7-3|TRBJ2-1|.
TGTGCCAGCAGCTTAACCGCGACAATTTTGGACGGTGAGCAGTTCTTC
CASSLTATILDGEQFF